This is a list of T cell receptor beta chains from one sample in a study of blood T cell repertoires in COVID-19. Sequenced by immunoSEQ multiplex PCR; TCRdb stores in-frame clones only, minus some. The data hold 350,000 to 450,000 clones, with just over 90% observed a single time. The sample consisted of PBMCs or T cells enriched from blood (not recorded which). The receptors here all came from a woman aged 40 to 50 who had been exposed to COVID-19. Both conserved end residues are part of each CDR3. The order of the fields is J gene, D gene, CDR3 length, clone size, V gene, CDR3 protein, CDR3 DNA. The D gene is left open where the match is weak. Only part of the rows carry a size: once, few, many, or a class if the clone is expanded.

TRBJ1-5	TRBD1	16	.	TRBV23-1	CASSQSTTGVNQPQHF	TGCGCCAGCAGTCAATCAACGACAGGGGTCAATCAGCCCCAGCATTTT
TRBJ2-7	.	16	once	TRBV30	CAWSVRSGFAPYEQYF	TGTGCCTGGAGTGTACGGAGTGGGTTCGCTCCCTACGAGCAGTACTTC
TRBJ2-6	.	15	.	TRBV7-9	CASSSRVGGANVLTF	TGTGCCAGCAGCTCCAGGGTTGGTGGGGCCAACGTCCTGACTTTC
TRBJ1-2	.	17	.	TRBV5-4	CASSLALRGGANYGYTF	TGTGCCAGCAGCTTGGCCCTACGGGGAGGAGCTAACTATGGCTACACCTTC
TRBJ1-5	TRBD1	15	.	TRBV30	CAWSLGDRDNQPQHF	TGTGCCTGGAGTTTGGGGGACAGAGACAATCAGCCCCAGCATTTT
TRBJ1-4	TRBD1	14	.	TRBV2	CASRAGGYNEKLFF	TGTGCCAGCAGAGCAGGGGGGTATAATGAAAAACTGTTTTTT
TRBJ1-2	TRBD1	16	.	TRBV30	CAWRKTGGISRYGYTF	TGTGCCTGGAGGAAGACAGGGGGAATAAGCCGATATGGCTACACCTTC
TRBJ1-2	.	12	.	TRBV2	CASLRFGYGYTF	TGTGCCAGCCTTAGATTCGGGTATGGCTACACCTTC
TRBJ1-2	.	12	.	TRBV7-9	CASSLPYYGYTF	TGTGCCAGCAGCTTGCCTTACTACGGCTACACCTTC
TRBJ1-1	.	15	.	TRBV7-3	CASRPYPGQNTEAFF	TGTGCCAGCAGACCCTACCCTGGACAGAACACTGAAGCTTTCTTT
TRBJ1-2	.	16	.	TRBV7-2	CASSLDASRDWYGYTF	TGTGCCAGCAGTTTGGACGCGAGCAGGGATTGGTATGGCTACACCTTC
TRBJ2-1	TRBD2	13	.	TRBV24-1	CATSDGLAREQFF	TGTGCCACCAGCGACGGACTAGCCCGGGAGCAGTTCTTC
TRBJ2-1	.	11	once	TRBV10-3	CAISQSGEQFF	TGTGCCATCAGCCAGTCCGGGGAGCAGTTCTTC
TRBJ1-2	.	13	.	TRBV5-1	CASSLVPGDGYTF	TGCGCCAGCAGCTTGGTTCCGGGGGATGGCTACACCTTC
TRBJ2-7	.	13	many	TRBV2	CASSPDRAGEQYF	TGTGCCAGCAGTCCTGACAGGGCGGGGGAGCAGTACTTC
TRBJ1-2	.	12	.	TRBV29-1	CSTGILQDGYTF	TGCAGTACAGGGATTCTCCAGGACGGCTACACCTTC
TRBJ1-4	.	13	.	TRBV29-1	CSVEQGQLEKLFF	TGCAGCGTTGAACAGGGGCAGTTGGAAAAACTGTTTTTT
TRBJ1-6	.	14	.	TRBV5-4	CASSLDRRGSPLHF	TGTGCCAGCAGCTTGGATCGCCGAGGTTCACCCCTCCACTTT
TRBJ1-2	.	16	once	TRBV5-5	CASSLAPRQENYGYTF	TGTGCCAGCAGCTTGGCCCCTCGACAGGAAAACTATGGCTACACCTTC
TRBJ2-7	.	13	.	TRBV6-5	CASSYSSRGEQYF	TGTGCCAGCAGTTACTCGTCTCGGGGCGAGCAGTACTTC
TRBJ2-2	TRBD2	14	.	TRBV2	CASCILAGTGELFF	TGTGCCAGCTGTATACTAGCGGGGACCGGGGAGCTGTTTTTT
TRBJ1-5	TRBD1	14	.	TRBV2	CASSTDRGNQPQHF	TGTGCCAGCAGCACGGACAGGGGCAATCAGCCCCAGCATTTT